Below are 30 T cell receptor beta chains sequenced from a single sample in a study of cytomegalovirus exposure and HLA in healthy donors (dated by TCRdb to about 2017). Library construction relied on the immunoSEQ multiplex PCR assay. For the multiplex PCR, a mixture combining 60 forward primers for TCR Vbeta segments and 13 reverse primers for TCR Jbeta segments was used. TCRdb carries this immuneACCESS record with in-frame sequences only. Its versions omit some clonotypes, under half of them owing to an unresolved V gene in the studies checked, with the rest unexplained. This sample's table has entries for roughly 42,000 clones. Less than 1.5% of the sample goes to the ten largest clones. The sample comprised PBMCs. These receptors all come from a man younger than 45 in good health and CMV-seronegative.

CDR3 loop: CAISESIAGPGGQETQYF. The CDR3, as DNA: TGTGCCATCAGTGAGTCCATAGCGGGACCTGGGGGCCAAGAGACCCAGTACTTC. The chain uses TRBV10-3 and TRBJ2-5; TRBD2 matches 8 bases. CDR1 and CDR2 (germline): ENHRY, SYGVKD. This CDR3 region has 18 residues. After removal of 0 bases from V and 1 base from J, the junction contained 10 bases not matched to a gene.

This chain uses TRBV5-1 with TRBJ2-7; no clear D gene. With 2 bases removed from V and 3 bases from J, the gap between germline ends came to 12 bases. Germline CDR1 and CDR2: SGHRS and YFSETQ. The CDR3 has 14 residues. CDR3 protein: CASSLSTPSYEQYF. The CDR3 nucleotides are TGCGCCAGCAGCTTATCAACACCTAGCTACGAGCAGTACTTC.

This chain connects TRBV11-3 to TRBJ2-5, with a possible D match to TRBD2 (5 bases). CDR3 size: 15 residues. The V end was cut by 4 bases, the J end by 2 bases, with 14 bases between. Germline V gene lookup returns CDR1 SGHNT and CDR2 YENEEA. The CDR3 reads CASSYGQSGQETQYF. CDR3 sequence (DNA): TGTGCCAGCAGCTATGGCCAGTCGGGACAAGAGACCCAGTACTTC.

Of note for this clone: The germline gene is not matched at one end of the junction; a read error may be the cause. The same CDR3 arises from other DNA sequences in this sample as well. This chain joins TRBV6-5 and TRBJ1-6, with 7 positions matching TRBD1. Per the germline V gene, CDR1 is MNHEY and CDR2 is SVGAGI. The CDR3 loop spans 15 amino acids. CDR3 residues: CASSYEQGWNSPLHF. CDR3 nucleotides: TGTGCCAGCAGTTACGAACAGGGGTGGAATTCACCCCTACACTTT.

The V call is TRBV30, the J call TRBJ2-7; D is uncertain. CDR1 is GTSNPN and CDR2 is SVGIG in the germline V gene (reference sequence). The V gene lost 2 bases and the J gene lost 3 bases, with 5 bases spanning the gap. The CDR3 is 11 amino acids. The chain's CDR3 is CAWSPNYEQYF. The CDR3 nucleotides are TGTGCCTGGAGTCCAAACTACGAGCAGTACTTC.

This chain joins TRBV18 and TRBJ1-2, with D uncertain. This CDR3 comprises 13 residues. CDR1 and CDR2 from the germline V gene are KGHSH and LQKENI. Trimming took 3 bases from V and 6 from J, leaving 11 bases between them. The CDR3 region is CASSPLLGDGYTF. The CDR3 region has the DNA TGTGCCAGCTCACCTCTTCTAGGTGATGGCTACACCTTC.

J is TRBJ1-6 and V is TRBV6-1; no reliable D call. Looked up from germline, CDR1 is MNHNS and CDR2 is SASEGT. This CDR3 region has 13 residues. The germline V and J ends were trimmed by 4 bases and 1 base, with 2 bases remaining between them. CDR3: CASSASYNSPLHF. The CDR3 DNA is TGTGCCAGCAGTGCATCCTATAATTCACCCCTCCACTTT.

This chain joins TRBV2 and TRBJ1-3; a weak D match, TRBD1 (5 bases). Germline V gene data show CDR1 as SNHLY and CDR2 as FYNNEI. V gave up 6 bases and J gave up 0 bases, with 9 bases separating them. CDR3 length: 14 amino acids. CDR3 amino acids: CASRPGNSGNTIYF. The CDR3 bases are TGTGCCAGCAGGCCAGGGAACTCTGGAAACACCATATATTTT.

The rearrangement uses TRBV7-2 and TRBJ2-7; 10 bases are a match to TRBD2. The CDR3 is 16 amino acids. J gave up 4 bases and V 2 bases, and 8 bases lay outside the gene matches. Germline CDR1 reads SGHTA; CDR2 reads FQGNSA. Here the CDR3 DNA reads TGTGCCAGCAGCTTAACAGCGGGAGGGGAGGGATACGAGCAGTACTTC. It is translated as CASSLTAGGEGYEQYF.

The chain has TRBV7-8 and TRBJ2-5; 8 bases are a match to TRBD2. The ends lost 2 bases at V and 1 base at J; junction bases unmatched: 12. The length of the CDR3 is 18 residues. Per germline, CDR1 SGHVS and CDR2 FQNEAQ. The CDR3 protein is CASSLTLAGASIQETQYF. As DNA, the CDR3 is TGTGCCAGCAGCTTAACGCTAGCGGGTGCTTCTATCCAAGAGACCCAGTACTTC.

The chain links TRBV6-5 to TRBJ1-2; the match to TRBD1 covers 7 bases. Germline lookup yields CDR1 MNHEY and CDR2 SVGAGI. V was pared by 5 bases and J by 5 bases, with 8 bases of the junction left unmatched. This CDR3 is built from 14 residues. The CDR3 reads CASSPGTVRYGYTF. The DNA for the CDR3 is TGTGCCAGCAGTCCCGGGACAGTACGATATGGCTACACCTTC.

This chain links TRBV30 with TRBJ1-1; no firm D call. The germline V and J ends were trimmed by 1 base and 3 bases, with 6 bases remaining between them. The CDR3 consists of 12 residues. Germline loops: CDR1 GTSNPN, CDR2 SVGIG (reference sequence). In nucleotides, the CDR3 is TGTGCCTGGAGTGCGTCTCACACTGAAGCTTTCTTT. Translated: CAWSASHTEAFF.

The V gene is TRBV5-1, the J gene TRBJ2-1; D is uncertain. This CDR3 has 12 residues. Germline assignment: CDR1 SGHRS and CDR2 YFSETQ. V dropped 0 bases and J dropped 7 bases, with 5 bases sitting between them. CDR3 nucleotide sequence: TGCGCCAGCAGCTTGGGTAGAAATGAGCAGTTCTTC. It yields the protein CASSLGRNEQFF.

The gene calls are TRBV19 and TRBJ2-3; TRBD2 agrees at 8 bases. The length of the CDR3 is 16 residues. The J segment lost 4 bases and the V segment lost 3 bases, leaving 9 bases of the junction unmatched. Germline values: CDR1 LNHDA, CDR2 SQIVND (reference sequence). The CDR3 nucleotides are TGTGCCAGTAGTATCGGCGCTAGCGGGTCGCCAGATACGCAGTATTTT. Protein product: CASSIGASGSPDTQYF.

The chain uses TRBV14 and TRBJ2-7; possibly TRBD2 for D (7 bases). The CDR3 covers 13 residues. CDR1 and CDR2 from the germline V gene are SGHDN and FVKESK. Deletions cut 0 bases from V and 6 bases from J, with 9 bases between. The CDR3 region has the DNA TGTGCCAGCAGCCAAGATGCGGGGGCCGAGCAGTACTTC. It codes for CASSQDAGAEQYF.

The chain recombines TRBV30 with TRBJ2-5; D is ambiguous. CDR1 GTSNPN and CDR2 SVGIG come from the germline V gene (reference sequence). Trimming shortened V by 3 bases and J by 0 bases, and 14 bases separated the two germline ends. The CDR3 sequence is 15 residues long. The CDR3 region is CAWRRYVVDQETQYF. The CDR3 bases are TGTGCCTGGAGGCGTTATGTGGTCGACCAAGAGACCCAGTACTTC.

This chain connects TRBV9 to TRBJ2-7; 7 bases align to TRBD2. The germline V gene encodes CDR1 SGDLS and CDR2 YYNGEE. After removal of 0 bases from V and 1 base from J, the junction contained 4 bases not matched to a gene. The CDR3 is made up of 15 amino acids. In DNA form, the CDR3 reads TGTGCCAGCAGCGTAGGTGGGAGGGAATCCTACGAGCAGTACTTC. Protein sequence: CASSVGGRESYEQYF.

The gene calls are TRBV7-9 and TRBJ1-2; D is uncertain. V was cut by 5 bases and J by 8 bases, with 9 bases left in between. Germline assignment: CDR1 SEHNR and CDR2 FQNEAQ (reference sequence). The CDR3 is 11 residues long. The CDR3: CASSQVHGYTF. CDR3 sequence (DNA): TGTGCCAGCAGCCAGGTTCACGGCTACACCTTC.

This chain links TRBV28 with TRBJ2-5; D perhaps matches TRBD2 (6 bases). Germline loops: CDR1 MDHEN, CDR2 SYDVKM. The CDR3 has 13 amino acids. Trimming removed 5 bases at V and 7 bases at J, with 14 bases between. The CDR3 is CASSGDVGGTQYF. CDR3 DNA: TGTGCCAGCAGTGGGGATGTGGGGGGGACCCAGTACTTC. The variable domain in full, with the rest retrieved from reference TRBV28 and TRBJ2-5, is DVKVTQSSRYLVKRTGEKVFLECVQDMDHENMFWYRQDPGLGLRLIYFSYDVKMKEKGDIPEGYSVSREKKERFSLILESASTNQTSMYLCASSGDVGGTQYFGPGTRLLVL.

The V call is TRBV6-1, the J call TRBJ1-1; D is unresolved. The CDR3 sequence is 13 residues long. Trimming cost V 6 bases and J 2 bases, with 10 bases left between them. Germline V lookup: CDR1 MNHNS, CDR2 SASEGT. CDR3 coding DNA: TGTGCCAGCAGCCCCGGGATTAACACTGAAGCTTTCTTT. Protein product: CASSPGINTEAFF.

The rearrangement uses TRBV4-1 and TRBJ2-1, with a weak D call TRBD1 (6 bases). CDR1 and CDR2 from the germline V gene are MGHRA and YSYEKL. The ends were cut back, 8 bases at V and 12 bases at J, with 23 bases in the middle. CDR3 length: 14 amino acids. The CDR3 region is CASGSQGPWGGQFF. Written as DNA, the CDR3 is TGCGCCAGCGGTTCACAGGGCCCGTGGGGTGGGCAGTTCTTC.

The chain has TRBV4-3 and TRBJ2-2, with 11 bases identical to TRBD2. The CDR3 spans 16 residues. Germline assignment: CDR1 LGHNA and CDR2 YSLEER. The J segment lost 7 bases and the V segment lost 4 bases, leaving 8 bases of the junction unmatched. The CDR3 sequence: CASSRVAGGPHGELFF. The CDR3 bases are TGCGCCAGCAGCCGAGTAGCGGGAGGGCCCCACGGGGAGCTGTTTTTT.

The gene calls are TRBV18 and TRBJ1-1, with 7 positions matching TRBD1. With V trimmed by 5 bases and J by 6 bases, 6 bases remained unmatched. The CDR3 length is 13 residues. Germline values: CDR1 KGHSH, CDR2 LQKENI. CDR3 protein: CASSATGVPEAFF. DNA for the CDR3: TGTGCCAGCTCAGCAACAGGGGTCCCTGAAGCTTTCTTT.

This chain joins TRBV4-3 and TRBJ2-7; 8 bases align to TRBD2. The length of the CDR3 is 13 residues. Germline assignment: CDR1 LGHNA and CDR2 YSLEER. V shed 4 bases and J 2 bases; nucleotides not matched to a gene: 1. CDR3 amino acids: CASSPGLAYEQYF. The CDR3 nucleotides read TGCGCCAGCAGCCCGGGACTAGCCTACGAGCAGTACTTC.

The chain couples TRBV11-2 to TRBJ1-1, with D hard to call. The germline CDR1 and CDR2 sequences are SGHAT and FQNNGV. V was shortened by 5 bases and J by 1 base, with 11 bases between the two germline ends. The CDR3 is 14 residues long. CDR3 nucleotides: TGTGCCAGCAGCCTTCGACGGGGGAACACTGAAGCTTTCTTT. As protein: CASSLRRGNTEAFF.

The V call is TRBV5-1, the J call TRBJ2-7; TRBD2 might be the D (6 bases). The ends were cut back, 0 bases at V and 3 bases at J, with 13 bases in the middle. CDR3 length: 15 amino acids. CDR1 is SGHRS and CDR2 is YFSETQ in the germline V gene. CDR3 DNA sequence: TGCGCCAGCAGCTTGGCCGGTGGGAGGCTCTACGAGCAGTACTTC. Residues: CASSLAGGRLYEQYF.

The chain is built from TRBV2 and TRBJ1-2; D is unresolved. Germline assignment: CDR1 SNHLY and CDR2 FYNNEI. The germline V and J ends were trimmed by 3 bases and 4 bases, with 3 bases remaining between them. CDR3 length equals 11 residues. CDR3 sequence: CASSDGYGYTF. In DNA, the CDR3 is TGTGCCAGCAGTGACGGCTATGGCTACACCTTC.

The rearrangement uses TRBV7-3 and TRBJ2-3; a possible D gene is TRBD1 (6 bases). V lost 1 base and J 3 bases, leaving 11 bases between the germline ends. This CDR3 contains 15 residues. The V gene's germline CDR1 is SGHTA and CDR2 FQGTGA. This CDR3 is CASSLSTGRTDTQYF. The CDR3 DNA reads TGTGCCAGCAGCTTAAGTACAGGGCGAACAGATACGCAGTATTTT.

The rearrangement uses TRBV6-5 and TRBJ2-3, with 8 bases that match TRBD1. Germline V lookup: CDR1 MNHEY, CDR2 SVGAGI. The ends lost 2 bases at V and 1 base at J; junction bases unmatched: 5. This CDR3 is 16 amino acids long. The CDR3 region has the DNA TGTGCCAGCAGTTACCTTCCGGGACAGGGCACAGATACGCAGTATTTT. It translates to CASSYLPGQGTDTQYF.

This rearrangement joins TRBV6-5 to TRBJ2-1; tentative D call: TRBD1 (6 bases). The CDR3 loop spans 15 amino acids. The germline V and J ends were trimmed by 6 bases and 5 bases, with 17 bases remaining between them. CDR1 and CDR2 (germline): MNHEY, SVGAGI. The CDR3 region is CASRNIRGGDNEQFF. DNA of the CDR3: TGTGCCAGCAGGAATATCAGGGGTGGTGACAATGAGCAGTTCTTC.